Below, one T cell receptor beta chain is given with its context. The record originates from a study of blood T cell repertoires in COVID-19. Overall study: Acute and convalescent COVID-19 specimens originated in the United States, Italy and Spain.

Under the authors' procedure: From reference gene primer amplification, estimates of nucleated cell counts were derived. The data were produced by immunoSEQ multiplex PCR, yet TCRdb's version contains in-frame clones alone and is incomplete. For V, J and clone size, that table is used; D and trimming come from the DNA. The sample includes 95,000 to 150,000 clones, over 75% of them seen just once. The CDR3 covers 16 residues. Between the trimmed V and J ends, which lost 5 bases and 4 bases, there was a span of 17 bases. Germline V gene sequence: CDR1 SGHAT, CDR2 FQNNGV. The sequencing input was peripheral blood. The gene calls are TRBV11-2 and TRBJ2-2; weak D call: TRBD2 (6 bases). The TCR comes from a man aged 50 or older with acute or convalescent COVID-19. This chain's CDR3 is CASSPVVGLVTGELFF. CDR3 sequence (DNA): TGTGCCAGCAGCCCGGTTGTGGGACTGGTCACCGGGGAGCTGTTTTTT.